This T cell receptor beta chain was sequenced for a study of vaccination effects on CD4 cells after COVID-19. General study findings and limits: Marked clonal contraction was seen in infection- and vaccine-induced clones late after vaccination. Only a single clone (1 of 255 vaccine-induced clones in healthy vaccinees) cross-reacted with common cold coronaviruses.

After expansion with viral peptide pools in the ViraFEST assay, antigen-specific CD4+ T cells were sequenced. Culture lasted around eleven days before CD4+ T cell isolation. No vaccinee had earlier SARS-CoV-2 infection, and nucleocapsid antibodies were negative. Every well got fewer than 2.5 million PBMC, which were grown with 10 IU/ml IL-2 and about 10 ug/ml peptides. On days 3 and 7, fresh IL-2 medium replaced half the medium. The CDR3 is 18 residues long. Clones were sequenced by immunoSEQ multiplex PCR, and TCRdb holds only the in-frame ones, with some missing. The sample records roughly 27,000 clones, roughly two thirds being singletons. As to this clone: Its antigen is not known.

The sequencing used CD4+ T cells from PBMCs cultured with SARS-CoV-2 spike peptides, collected before COVID-19 vaccination. The origin of this receptor is a human donor who received a COVID-19 vaccine. The chain uses TRBV21-1 and TRBJ2-1; TRBD2, the table's D call, lacks a check against the DNA. TRBV21-1 is a pseudogene segment. The CDR3 spells CASSKAPPPSGGYNEQFF. CDR3 DNA sequence: TGTGCCAGCAGCAAAGCTCCCCCCCCCAGCGGGGGCTACAATGAGCAGTTCTTC.